The T cell receptor (beta chain) described here comes from a study of spatial heterogeneity in lung cancer. The CDR3 runs to 13 residues. Looked up from germline, CDR1 is SGHNT and CDR2 is YENEEA. Trimming took off 5 bases at V and 8 bases at J, with 13 bases between the two ends. This clonotype was seen a handful of times. Its antigen is still unknown. As an off-target read in a library built for alpha chains, this beta chain has a frequency of little significance. TCRdb analysed the 5' RACE reads with MiXCR anew, one entry per CDR3 protein. The data hold 8,500 to 10,000 distinct CDR3 sequences, with roughly 56% observed a single time. Broader study findings: Mutation counts in tumors were tracked by counts of expanded intratumoral alpha and beta TCRs.

Documented time point: sample taken at primary tumor resection. This clonotype was sampled from a female donor with early-stage non-small cell lung cancer. The source was lung tumor tissue, collected at surgery. The chain carries TRBV11-3 and TRBJ2-1; D may correspond to TRBD1 or TRBD2 (5 bases each). CDR3 sequence: CASSLRWGYEQFF. CDR3 sequence (DNA): TGTGCCAGCAGCCTCCGCTGGGGGTATGAGCAGTTCTTC.